A selection of T cell receptor beta chains follows, all from one sample in a study of cytomegalovirus exposure and HLA in healthy donors. Method: immunoSEQ multiplex PCR; TCRdb's copy keeps in-frame clones and lacks some. This repertoire comprises just over 60,000 clones; its ten largest clones make up approximately 5.3%. The sample consisted of PBMCs. These TCRs come from a man between 25 and 39 years old in good health and CMV-seropositive. The CDR3 runs from the conserved cysteine through the conserved F or W. A D gene is named only where the DNA matches it firmly.

D	J	V	DNA	CDR3
.	TRBJ2-7	TRBV7-9	TGTGCCAGCAGCTCACGGTACGAGCAGTACTTC	CASSSRYEQYF
TRBD1	TRBJ1-2	TRBV7-9	TGTGCCAGCAGCTTGCAGGGGGCGCGTGACGACTATGGCTACACCTTC	CASSLQGARDDYGYTF
TRBD1	TRBJ2-3	TRBV10-3	TGTGCCATGCATACGGGACAGGCAGCAGATACGCAGTATTTT	CAMHTGQAADTQYF
TRBD2	TRBJ2-1	TRBV7-2	TGTGCCAGCAGCTCCTCCTGGGCGCGCGGGGGCTCCTACAATGAGCAGTTCTTC	CASSSSWARGGSYNEQFF
.	TRBJ1-5	TRBV9	TGTGCCAGCAGCGGCCAGGGGATGGGCAATCAGCCCCAGCATTTT	CASSGQGMGNQPQHF
.	TRBJ2-7	TRBV11-2	TGTGCCAGCAGCTTTGCGGGTCAGACCTACGAGCAGTACTTC	CASSFAGQTYEQYF
.	TRBJ2-1	TRBV7-9	TGTGCCACGCCGGACAGTGAGTCCTACAATGAGCAGTTCTTC	CATPDSESYNEQFF
TRBD1	TRBJ1-1	TRBV9	TGTGCCAGCAGCGCGCAGGGGGCTACTGAAGCTTTCTTT	CASSAQGATEAFF
TRBD2	TRBJ2-5	TRBV5-1	TGCGCCAGCAGCCCAGGGGCGGGGGGCGACCAAGAGACCCAGTACTTC	CASSPGAGGDQETQYF
.	TRBJ2-5	TRBV18	TGTGCCAGCTCACCGGCGGGCCCTACCGGGGAGACCCAGTACTTC	CASSPAGPTGETQYF
.	TRBJ1-5	TRBV4-1	TGCGCCACCGGAACCCCAGGACAGATAAATCAGCCCCAGCATTTT	CATGTPGQINQPQHF
TRBD1	TRBJ2-1	TRBV14	TGTGCCAGCAGCCAGGGTGGGACAGGGGGACGGTCGCAGTTCTTC	CASSQGGTGGRSQFF
.	TRBJ1-4	TRBV9	TGTGCCAGCAGCGTGCGGATGACTAATGAAAAACTGTTTTTT	CASSVRMTNEKLFF
.	TRBJ2-6	TRBV18	TGTGCCAGCTCACCGGTCCCCCCAGGGAACTCTGGGGCCAACGTCCTGACTTTC	CASSPVPPGNSGANVLTF
.	TRBJ1-4	TRBV7-6	TGTGCCAGCAGCGTAGAATTACGAGGGCTCGGTAATGAAAAACTGTTTTTT	CASSVELRGLGNEKLFF
TRBD1	TRBJ2-3	TRBV6-1	TGTGCCAGTCTCCGGGACAGGGGATCAGATACGCAGTATTTT	CASLRDRGSDTQYF
TRBD1	TRBJ2-7	TRBV27	TGTGCCAGCAGTCCAAGGACAGGGGGCTACGAGCAGTACTTC	CASSPRTGGYEQYF
.	TRBJ1-3	TRBV30	TGTGCCTGGAGGCGGCCGGGTAGCACCATATATTTT	CAWRRPGSTIYF
TRBD1	TRBJ2-7	TRBV7-9	TGTGCCAGCAGCGTCCGACAGGGCGGCTCCTACGAGCAGTACTTC	CASSVRQGGSYEQYF
TRBD1	TRBJ1-5	TRBV4-1	TGCGCCAGCAGCCACACCCTCGGACAGGCGTCTAGCAATCAGCCCCAGCATTTT	CASSHTLGQASSNQPQHF
.	TRBJ2-2	TRBV4-1	TGCGCCAGCAGCCTACGACTAGCGAACACCGGGGAGCTGTTTTTT	CASSLRLANTGELFF
.	TRBJ1-5	TRBV6-1	TGTGCCAGCAGCCAAGGAGGGGACGGTCAGCCCCAGCATTTT	CASSQGGDGQPQHF
.	TRBJ2-2	TRBV21-1	TGTGCCAGCAAACAAGCGGGAAGCGTCACCGGGGAGCTGTTTTTT	CASKQAGSVTGELFF
TRBD1	TRBJ2-7	TRBV6-1	TGTGCCAGCAGTGAACTCCGGGACAGGACCTACGAGCAGTACTTC	CASSELRDRTYEQYF
.	TRBJ1-5	TRBV25-1	TGTGCCAGCAGTACAGGGATTAGCAATCAGCCCCAGCATTTT	CASSTGISNQPQHF
TRBD2	TRBJ2-3	TRBV7-2	TGTGCCAGCAGCTGGATCTCCGGGACTAGCGGGACAGATACGCAGTATTTT	CASSWISGTSGTDTQYF